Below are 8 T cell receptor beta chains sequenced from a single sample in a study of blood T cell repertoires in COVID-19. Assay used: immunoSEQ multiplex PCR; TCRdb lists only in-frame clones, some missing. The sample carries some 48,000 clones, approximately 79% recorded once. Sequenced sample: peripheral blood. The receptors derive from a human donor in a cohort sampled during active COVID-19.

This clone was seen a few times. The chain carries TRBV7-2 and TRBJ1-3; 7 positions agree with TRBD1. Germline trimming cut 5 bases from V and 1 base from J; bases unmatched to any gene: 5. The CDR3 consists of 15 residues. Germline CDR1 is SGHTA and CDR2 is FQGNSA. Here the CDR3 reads CASSPQTGSGNTIYF. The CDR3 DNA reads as TGTGCCAGCAGCCCCCAGACAGGGTCTGGAAACACCATATATTTT.

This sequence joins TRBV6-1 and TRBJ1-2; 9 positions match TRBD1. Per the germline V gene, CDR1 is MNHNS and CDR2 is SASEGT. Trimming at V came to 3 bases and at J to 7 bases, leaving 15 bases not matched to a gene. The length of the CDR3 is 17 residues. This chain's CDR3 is CASSDLPGQGTLAGYTF. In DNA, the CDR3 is TGTGCCAGCAGTGATTTACCGGGACAGGGCACTTTAGCTGGCTACACCTTC.

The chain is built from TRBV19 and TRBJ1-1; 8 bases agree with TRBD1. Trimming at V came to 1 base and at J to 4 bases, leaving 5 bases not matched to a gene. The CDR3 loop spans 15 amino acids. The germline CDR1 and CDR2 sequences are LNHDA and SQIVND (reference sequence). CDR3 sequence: CASSIGTGTRTEAFF. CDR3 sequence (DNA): TGTGCCAGTAGTATAGGGACAGGGACCCGCACTGAAGCTTTCTTT.

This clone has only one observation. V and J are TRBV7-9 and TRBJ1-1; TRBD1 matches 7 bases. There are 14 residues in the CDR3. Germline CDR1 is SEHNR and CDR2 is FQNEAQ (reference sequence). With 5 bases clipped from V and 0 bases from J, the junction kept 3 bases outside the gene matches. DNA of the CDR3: TGTGCCAGCAGCCCTGACAGGGTGAACACTGAAGCTTTCTTT. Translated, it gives CASSPDRVNTEAFF.

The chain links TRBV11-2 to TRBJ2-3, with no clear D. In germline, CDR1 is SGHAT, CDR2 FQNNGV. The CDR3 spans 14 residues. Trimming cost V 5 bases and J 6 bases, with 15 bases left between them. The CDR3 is CASSISPPGDTQYF. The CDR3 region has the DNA TGTGCCAGCAGCATTTCCCCCCCCGGGGATACGCAGTATTTT.

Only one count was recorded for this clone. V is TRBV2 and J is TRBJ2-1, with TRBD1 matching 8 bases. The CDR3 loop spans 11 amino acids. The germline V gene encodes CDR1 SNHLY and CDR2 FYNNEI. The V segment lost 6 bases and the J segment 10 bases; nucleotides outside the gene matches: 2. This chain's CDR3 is CASRRDREQFF. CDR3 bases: TGTGCCAGCAGGCGGGACAGGGAGCAGTTCTTC.

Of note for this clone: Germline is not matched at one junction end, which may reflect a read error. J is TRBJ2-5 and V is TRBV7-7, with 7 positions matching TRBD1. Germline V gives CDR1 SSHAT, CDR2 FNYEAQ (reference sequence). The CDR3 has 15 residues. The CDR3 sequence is CASSLVSGQMETQYF. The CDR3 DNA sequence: TGTGCTAGCAGCTTAGTGTCGGGACAGATGGAGACCCAGTACTTC.

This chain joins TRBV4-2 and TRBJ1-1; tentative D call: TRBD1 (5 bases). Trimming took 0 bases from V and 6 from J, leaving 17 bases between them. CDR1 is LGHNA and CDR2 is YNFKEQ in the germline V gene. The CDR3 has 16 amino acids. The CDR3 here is CASSQDWDGALPEAFF. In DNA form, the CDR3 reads TGTGCCAGCAGCCAAGATTGGGATGGGGCGCTTCCTGAAGCTTTCTTT.